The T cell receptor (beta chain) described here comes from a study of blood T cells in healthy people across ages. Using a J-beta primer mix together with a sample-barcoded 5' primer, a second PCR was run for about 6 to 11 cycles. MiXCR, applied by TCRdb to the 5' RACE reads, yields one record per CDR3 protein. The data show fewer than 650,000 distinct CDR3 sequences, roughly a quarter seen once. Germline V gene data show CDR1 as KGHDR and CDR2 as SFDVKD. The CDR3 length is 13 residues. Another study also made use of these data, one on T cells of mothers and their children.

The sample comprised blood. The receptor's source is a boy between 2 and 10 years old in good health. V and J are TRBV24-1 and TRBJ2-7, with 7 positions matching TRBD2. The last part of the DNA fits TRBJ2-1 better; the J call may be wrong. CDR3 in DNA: TGTGCCACCAGTGATTCGACTAGCAGGGAGCAGTTCTTC. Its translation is CATSDSTSREQFF.